These 17 T cell receptor beta chains share one sample of origin, sequenced in a study of beta chain features in type 1 diabetes. Reverse transcription of all isolated RNA meant that expressed TCRB transcripts were sequenced. Generated by immunoSEQ multiplex PCR, the TCRdb table keeps only in-frame clones and is missing some. The sample lists about 340,000 clones; less than 9.5% were seen once. The material sequenced was central memory CD4+ T cells from blood. These receptors were obtained from a woman aged 18-35 years in good health.

This clone was seen a few times. V and J are TRBV4-3 and TRBJ2-2; 15 bases are a match to TRBD2. Trimming at V came to 4 bases and at J to 5 bases, leaving 14 bases not matched to a gene. CDR3 length: 20 residues. The germline gives CDR1 LGHNA, CDR2 YSLEER. The CDR3 is CASSRKVGLAGGYGTGELFF. DNA for the CDR3: TGCGCCAGCAGCCGCAAAGTCGGACTAGCGGGAGGGTACGGGACCGGGGAGCTGTTTTTT.

The gene calls are TRBV2 and TRBJ1-1; D not certain. The germline CDR1 and CDR2 sequences are SNHLY and FYNNEI. This CDR3 region has 15 residues. Trimming cost V 4 bases and J 1 base, with 13 bases left between them. CDR3 amino acids: CASSGGPRPNTEAFF. CDR3 nucleotides: TGTGCCAGCAGTGGCGGGCCCAGACCGAACACTGAAGCTTTCTTT.

The J gene is TRBJ2-3, the V gene TRBV7-9; D may be TRBD1 (5 bases). The V gene's germline CDR1 is SEHNR and CDR2 FQNEAQ (reference sequence). This CDR3 has 12 amino acids. Deletions cut 1 base from V and 9 bases from J, with 8 bases between. This CDR3 reads CASSLEAGTQYF. The CDR3 DNA reads as TGTGCCAGCAGCTTAGAGGCAGGGACGCAGTATTTT.

The chain uses TRBV5-4 and TRBJ2-2, with D maybe TRBD1 (6 bases). Trimming cost V 4 bases and J 3 bases, with 10 bases left between them. CDR3 size: 14 residues. The germline V gene encodes CDR1 SGHNT and CDR2 YYREEE (reference sequence). The CDR3 here is CASSKGQYTGELFF. The CDR3 DNA reads TGTGCCAGCAGCAAAGGACAGTACACCGGGGAGCTGTTTTTT.

This chain joins TRBV4-3 and TRBJ2-1, with D maybe TRBD2 (6 bases). V was pared by 5 bases and J by 5 bases, with 16 bases between. Germline-derived CDR1 and CDR2 are LGHNA and YSLEER. The CDR3 is made up of 15 amino acids. The CDR3 nucleotides read TGCGCCAGCAGCAACCACCGGGACTCAGACAATGAGCAGTTCTTC. This translates into CASSNHRDSDNEQFF.

The chain is built from TRBV29-1 and TRBJ2-5; TRBD2 matches at 7 bases. CDR1 and CDR2 from the germline V gene are SQVTM and ANQGSEA. The CDR3 length is 12 residues. V gave up 4 bases and J gave up 5 bases; unmatched junction bases: 4. The CDR3 nucleotides read TGCAGCGTTGGTCCTAGCGGTGAGACCCAGTACTTC. Its translation: CSVGPSGETQYF.

This rearrangement joins TRBV29-1 to TRBJ1-1, with no clear D. This CDR3 has 14 amino acids. V shed 7 bases and J shed 3 bases, with 18 bases lying between them. Germline assignment: CDR1 SQVTM and CDR2 ANQGSEA. The CDR3 bases are TGCAGCGCCATTAGGACCCTCGAACACACTGAAGCTTTCTTT. It translates to CSAIRTLEHTEAFF.

This clone was found many times. V usage is TRBV7-3 and J usage is TRBJ2-6; D gene unclear. Per the germline V gene, CDR1 is SGHTA and CDR2 is FQGTGA. V gave up 5 bases and J gave up 6 bases, with 8 bases separating them. This CDR3 has 13 amino acids. Written as DNA, the CDR3 is TGTGCCAGCAGCCAGCTCTTGGCCAACGTCCTGACTTTC. Protein: CASSQLLANVLTF.

This chain connects TRBV4-3 to TRBJ2-4, with D unresolved. This CDR3 region has 17 residues. Trimming stripped 3 bases from V and 0 bases from J, with 15 bases between. From germline, CDR1 is LGHNA and CDR2 YSLEER. The CDR3 here is CASSQNYHTLAKNIQYF. DNA of the CDR3: TGCGCCAGCAGCCAGAACTATCATACGCTAGCCAAAAACATTCAGTACTTC.

This clone has only a few counts. This same CDR3 is encoded by further DNA sequences in the sample. The CDR3 DNA sequence: TGTGCCAGCTCACCACCGAGCACCGGGGAGCTGTTTTTT. Translated, it gives CASSPPSTGELFF. The rearrangement links TRBV18 to TRBJ2-2; D gene uncertain. The V gene's germline CDR1 is KGHSH and CDR2 LQKENI. This CDR3 spans 13 amino acids. Trimming cost V 0 bases and J 4 bases, with 3 bases left between them.

This rearrangement joins TRBV5-1 to TRBJ2-2; D remains ambiguous. In germline, CDR1 is SGHRS, CDR2 YFSETQ. Trimming left V 3 bases short and J 6 bases short, with 21 bases between. The CDR3 sequence is 17 residues long. CDR3: CASSSTILGPAAGELFF. As DNA, the CDR3 is TGCGCCAGCAGCTCTACCATCCTAGGGCCTGCAGCCGGGGAGCTGTTTTTT.

This clone has a handful of counts. This CDR3 reads CAGTSFRETQYF. CDR3 in DNA: TGTGCAGGTACTAGCTTTCGAGAGACCCAGTACTTC. J is TRBJ2-5 and V is TRBV28, with a weak D call TRBD2 (6 bases). Germline CDR1 and CDR2: MDHEN and SYDVKM. CDR3 length: 12 residues.

The sample holds a few counts of this clone. The rearrangement uses TRBV19 and TRBJ2-1, with D unclear. This CDR3 contains 12 residues. The V end lost 3 bases, the J end lost 9 bases, and 9 bases lay between the germline ends. Germline-derived CDR1 and CDR2 are LNHDA and SQIVND (reference sequence). The CDR3 spells CASSISTFEQFF. The CDR3 coding sequence is TGTGCCAGTAGTATTTCCACCTTTGAGCAGTTCTTC.

The chain joins TRBV7-3 to TRBJ2-1, with D possibly being TRBD2 (6 bases). The germline V gene has CDR1 SGHTA and CDR2 FQGTGA. CDR3 length: 15 residues. Trimming left V 1 base short and J 6 bases short, with 13 bases between. CDR3 sequence: CASSLMAGSSNEQFF. DNA of the CDR3: TGTGCCAGCAGCTTAATGGCCGGGAGCAGCAATGAGCAGTTCTTC.

This chain joins TRBV27 and TRBJ1-5, with unresolved D. CDR1 is MNHEY, CDR2 SMNVEV, per germline (reference sequence). The CDR3 consists of 16 residues. V was shortened by 3 bases and J by 2 bases, with 14 bases between the two germline ends. CDR3 DNA sequence: TGTGCCAGCAGTTTGCGTGCTGGAGCAGGCAATCAGCCCCAGCATTTT. Its translation is CASSLRAGAGNQPQHF.

This sequence joins TRBV7-8 and TRBJ2-7, with 8 bases aligning to TRBD2. V shed 0 bases and J 5 bases; nucleotides not matched to a gene: 6. The CDR3 length is 15 residues. Per germline, CDR1 SGHVS and CDR2 FQNEAQ. The CDR3 reads CASSLASAGENEQYF. CDR3 bases: TGTGCCAGCAGCTTAGCGTCAGCGGGAGAGAACGAGCAGTACTTC.

The V call is TRBV15, the J call TRBJ2-5; 11 nucleotides match TRBD1. Germline V gene data show CDR1 as LNHNV and CDR2 as YYDKDF (reference sequence). Trimming at V came to 5 bases and at J to 5 bases, leaving 1 base not matched to a gene. The CDR3 has 13 residues. The CDR3, as DNA: TGTGCCACCAGCGGACAGGGGGCGGAGACCCAGTACTTC. This sequence encodes CATSGQGAETQYF.